This T cell receptor beta chain was obtained from a study of blood T cells in healthy people across ages. At least ten counts were recorded for this clonotype. Trimming removed 4 bases at V and 4 bases at J, with 22 bases between. The CDR3 has 16 amino acids. The germline CDR1 and CDR2 sequences are GTSNPN and SVGIG (reference sequence). Then a second PCR, running roughly 7 to 11 cycles, was carried out with a sample-barcoded 5' primer and a J-beta primer mix. TCRdb fed the 5' RACE reads into MiXCR, producing one record per CDR3 protein. The profile shows 1.5 million or so distinct CDR3 sequences, 35% to 45% of them singletons.

The chain carries TRBV30 and TRBJ1-2, with D perhaps TRBD1 (6 bases). The clonotype comes from a woman in her late teens or twenties in good health. Sequenced input: blood. The CDR3 protein is CAWNPTHHGGAYGYTF. The CDR3 DNA reads as TGTGCCTGGAATCCGACACACCACGGGGGCGCCTATGGCTACACCTTC.